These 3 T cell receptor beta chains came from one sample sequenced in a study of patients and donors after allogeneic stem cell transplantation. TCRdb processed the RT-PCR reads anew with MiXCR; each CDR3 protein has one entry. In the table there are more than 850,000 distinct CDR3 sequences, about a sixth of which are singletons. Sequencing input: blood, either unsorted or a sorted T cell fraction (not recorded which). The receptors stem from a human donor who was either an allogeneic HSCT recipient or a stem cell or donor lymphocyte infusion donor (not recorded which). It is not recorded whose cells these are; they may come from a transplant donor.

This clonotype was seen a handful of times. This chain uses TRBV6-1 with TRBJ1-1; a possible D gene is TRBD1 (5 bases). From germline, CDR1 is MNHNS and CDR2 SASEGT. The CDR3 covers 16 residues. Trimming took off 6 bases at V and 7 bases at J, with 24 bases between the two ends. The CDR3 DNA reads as TGTGCCAGCAGAGCATCTCCGTCCCGGGACGGTTTTGAAGCTTTCTTT. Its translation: CASRASPSRDGFEAFF.

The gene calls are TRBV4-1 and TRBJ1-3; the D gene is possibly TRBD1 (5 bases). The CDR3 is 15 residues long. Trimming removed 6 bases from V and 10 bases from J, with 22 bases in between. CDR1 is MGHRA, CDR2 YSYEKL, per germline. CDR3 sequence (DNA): TGCGCCAGCAGGCCGATAGGGGATTTGCCTTTAACCATATATTTT. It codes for CASRPIGDLPLTIYF.

CDR3 loop: CASSTWTSWQFF. The CDR3 nucleotides are TGTGCCAGCAGCACATGGACTAGCTGGCAGTTCTTC. The chain uses TRBV7-6 and TRBJ2-1; TRBD2 matches 8 bases. CDR1 is SGHVS and CDR2 is FNYEAQ in the germline V gene. This CDR3 is 12 amino acids long. Unmatched junction bases numbered 6, after V lost 5 bases and J lost 12 bases. The full variable domain, with the rest looked up from reference TRBV7-6 and TRBJ2-1, is GAGVSQSPRYKVTKRGQDVALRCDPISGHVSLYWYRQALGQGPEFLTYFNYEAQQDKSGLPNDRFSAERPEGSISTLTIQRTEQRDSAMYRCASSTWTSWQFFGPGTRLTVL.